Listed here are 17 T cell receptor beta chains from one sample, sequenced in a study of shared clonotypes between healthy human individuals. Clones were read by immunoSEQ multiplex PCR, and TCRdb kept only the in-frame ones, dropping some. This table holds around 600,000 clones, about 95% found once. Only CD45RO-negative cells positively selected for CCR7 counted as naive CD8 cells, so terminally differentiated effector memory CD45RA+ cells were excluded. What was sequenced was naive CD8+ T cells sorted from blood. These receptors were taken from a woman aged 25 to 45 in good health.

The chain joins TRBV27 to TRBJ1-5; D possibly corresponds to TRBD1 (6 bases). In germline, CDR1 is MNHEY, CDR2 SMNVEV (reference sequence). V lost 5 bases to trimming and J lost 3 bases, with 17 bases between them. The CDR3 runs to 16 residues. The CDR3 region has the DNA TGTGCCAGCAGTCCCCAGCTCGGACAGAACAATCAGCCCCAGCATTTT. Its protein is CASSPQLGQNNQPQHF.

The chain couples TRBV5-6 to TRBJ1-2; 9 bases fit TRBD1. The CDR3 is 14 amino acids. Germline values: CDR1 SGHDT, CDR2 YYEEEE. The trim removed 0 bases at V and 4 bases at J, leaving 1 base unmatched. The CDR3 region has the DNA TGTGCCAGCAGCTTGGAACAGGGGGCCTATGGCTACACCTTC. As protein: CASSLEQGAYGYTF.

The chain joins TRBV14 to TRBJ1-3; D may be TRBD1 (5 bases). The CDR3 spans 19 residues. Germline V lookup: CDR1 SGHDN, CDR2 FVKESK. Trimming shortened V by 1 base and J by 0 bases, and 19 bases separated the two germline ends. The CDR3 loop reads CASSQGLLRGPPSGNTIYF. The CDR3 nucleotides are TGTGCCAGCAGCCAAGGTCTCCTGAGGGGTCCCCCCTCTGGAAACACCATATATTTT.

CDR3 in amino acids: CASSVTGGADTQYF. CDR3 DNA: TGTGCCAGCAGCGTGACAGGGGGAGCAGATACGCAGTATTTT. This rearrangement joins TRBV27 to TRBJ2-3; 9 bases fit TRBD1. The CDR3 totals 14 residues. CDR1 is MNHEY and CDR2 is SMNVEV in the germline V gene (reference sequence). After removal of 6 bases from V and 4 bases from J, the junction contained 5 bases not matched to a gene.

The chain couples TRBV7-9 to TRBJ1-2; TRBD1 might be the D (5 bases). Germline CDR1 is SEHNR and CDR2 is FQNEAQ (reference sequence). This CDR3 is 16 amino acids long. The V end lost 5 bases, the J end lost 1 base, and 17 bases lay between the germline ends. The DNA of the CDR3 is TGTGCCAGCAGCCCTCCGTGGGACGGCCTTAACTATGGCTACACCTTC. This codes for CASSPPWDGLNYGYTF.

This clone showed up just once. The rearrangement links TRBV4-1 to TRBJ2-1, with 11 positions matching TRBD2. Germline V CDR1 and CDR2: MGHRA, YSYEKL. Losses at the gene ends were 4 bases for V and 4 bases for J; bases not matched to a gene: 3. The CDR3 runs to 15 residues. CDR3 protein: CASSLRTSGYNEQFF. The DNA for the CDR3 is TGCGCCAGCAGCCTTCGGACTAGCGGGTACAATGAGCAGTTCTTC.

This chain links TRBV28 with TRBJ2-2, with TRBD2 matching 7 bases. Germline V gives CDR1 MDHEN, CDR2 SYDVKM. V gave up 6 bases and J gave up 2 bases; unmatched junction bases: 12. The CDR3 length is 17 residues. CDR3 amino acids: CASSPPRERENTGELFF. The CDR3 DNA reads TGTGCCAGCAGCCCCCCCCGGGAGCGGGAAAACACCGGGGAGCTGTTTTTT.

The chain recombines TRBV2 with TRBJ1-5; 8 bases are shared with TRBD1. Germline V gene data show CDR1 as SNHLY and CDR2 as FYNNEI. Losses at the gene ends were 3 bases for V and 6 bases for J; bases not matched to a gene: 4. The length of the CDR3 is 14 residues. This chain's CDR3 is CASSDIGQGQPQHF. CDR3 coding DNA: TGTGCCAGCAGTGACATAGGACAGGGTCAGCCCCAGCATTTT.

The rearrangement joins TRBV2 to TRBJ2-5, with 8 positions matching TRBD1. Germline V lookup: CDR1 SNHLY, CDR2 FYNNEI. This CDR3 spans 14 amino acids. With V trimmed by 1 base and J by 4 bases, 2 bases remained unmatched. In DNA, the CDR3 is TGTGCCAGCAGTGAAGGGACAGGGAGAGAGACCCAGTACTTC. This gives the protein CASSEGTGRETQYF.

This clone was seen just once. This chain connects TRBV29-1 to TRBJ1-2; D is uncertain. Germline V gives CDR1 SQVTM, CDR2 ANQGSEA. The germline V and J ends were trimmed by 0 bases and 8 bases, with 13 bases remaining between them. The CDR3 runs to 13 residues. CDR3 DNA: TGCAGCGTTGAAGATGGGCTTAAAGCGGGCTACACCTTC. Its translation: CSVEDGLKAGYTF.

Only one count was recorded for this clone. The chain combines TRBV30 with TRBJ2-5; no definite D call. The V end was cut by 1 base, the J end by 4 bases, with 4 bases between. Germline lookup yields CDR1 GTSNPN and CDR2 SVGIG (reference sequence). The CDR3 spans 11 residues. The CDR3 coding sequence is TGTGCCTGGAGTGCCACAGAGACCCAGTACTTC. Translation gives CAWSATETQYF.

This clone was seen only once. The rearrangement links TRBV7-9 to TRBJ1-2; TRBD1 might be the D (6 bases). Germline values: CDR1 SEHNR, CDR2 FQNEAQ (reference sequence). The CDR3 is 15 amino acids. V gave up 5 bases and J gave up 4 bases, with 17 bases separating them. The CDR3 DNA is TGTGCCAGCAGCGACAGCGGGGGGCCCGTCTATGGCTACACCTTC. It translates to CASSDSGGPVYGYTF.

The genes are TRBV30 and TRBJ1-1, with TRBD1 matching 7 bases. Trimming removed 2 bases from V and 5 bases from J; junction bases left unmatched: 2. Germline CDR1 GTSNPN, CDR2 SVGIG (reference sequence). This CDR3 comprises 12 residues. CDR3 DNA: TGTGCCTGGAGTATGACAGGGACTGAAGCTTTCTTT. Its protein product is CAWSMTGTEAFF.

The V and J genes are TRBV2 and TRBJ2-1; 11 bases fit TRBD2. V was clipped by 11 bases and J by 12 bases; unmatched bases: 15. In germline, CDR1 is SNHLY, CDR2 FYNNEI. The CDR3 is made up of 14 amino acids. In nucleotides, the CDR3 is TGTGCCGGATTAGCGGGAGGGGTAATGAAAGGGCAGTTCTTC. Residues: CAGLAGGVMKGQFF.

The chain uses TRBV9 and TRBJ2-3; D remains unclear. Germline CDR1 and CDR2: SGDLS and YYNGEE. Trimming shortened V by 3 bases and J by 2 bases, and 4 bases separated the two germline ends. The CDR3 is 12 amino acids. CDR3 coding DNA: TGTGCCAGCAGCGCCCACACAGATACGCAGTATTTT. It codes for CASSAHTDTQYF.

The chain couples TRBV7-9 to TRBJ2-2; 9 bases agree with TRBD2. The V gene's germline CDR1 is SEHNR and CDR2 FQNEAQ (reference sequence). The length of the CDR3 is 17 residues. With V trimmed by 5 bases and J by 6 bases, 13 bases remained unmatched. CDR3 coding DNA: TGTGCCAGCAGCCCCCCAAGGGCGGGAGGGCCCTCCGGGGAGCTGTTTTTT. Residues: CASSPPRAGGPSGELFF.

The CDR3 bases are TGTGCCAGCAGTTTAATGGTCGGGGATGGTGAAGCTTTCTTT. Translated, it gives CASSLMVGDGEAFF. V gene TRBV27 combines with J gene TRBJ1-1; no reliable D call. Trimming shortened V by 2 bases and J by 7 bases, and 14 bases separated the two germline ends. Germline CDR1 MNHEY, CDR2 SMNVEV (reference sequence). The CDR3 has 14 amino acids.